The 23 T cell receptor beta chains presented below share a single source sample, sequenced in a study of cytomegalovirus exposure and HLA in healthy donors. PCR employed 60 Vbeta and 13 Jbeta primers. The table came from immunoSEQ multiplex PCR; TCRdb's copy has only in-frame clones and leaves some out. The sample shows 150,000 or so clones, and 1.5% to 2% sits with its ten largest clones. Sequencing was performed on PBMCs. The receptor set was obtained from a woman aged 45-59 years in good health and CMV-seronegative.

The chain has TRBV30 and TRBJ2-7; 10 bases match TRBD2. The CDR3 spans 14 residues. Germline V gene data show CDR1 as GTSNPN and CDR2 as SVGIG (reference sequence). The junction had 4 bases not matched to a gene; V was cut back by 5 bases and J by 0 bases. The chain's CDR3 is CAWASGGSSYEQYF. The CDR3 bases are TGTGCCTGGGCTAGCGGGGGAAGCTCCTACGAGCAGTACTTC.

The chain joins TRBV29-1 to TRBJ2-7; TRBD2 agrees at 7 bases. Germline lookup yields CDR1 SQVTM and CDR2 ANQGSEA. The CDR3 is 13 residues long. After removal of 4 bases from V and 0 bases from J, the junction contained 3 bases not matched to a gene. CDR3 coding DNA: TGCAGCGTTGGGGGGGAGGGCTCCTACGAGCAGTACTTC. Translated, it gives CSVGGEGSYEQYF.

This sequence joins TRBV18 and TRBJ2-7; 9 bases fit TRBD1. This CDR3 is built from 14 residues. V gave up 3 bases and J gave up 3 bases; unmatched junction bases: 3. Per germline, CDR1 KGHSH and CDR2 LQKENI. The CDR3 region has the DNA TGTGCCAGCTCACCCCAGGGACAGGGCTACGAGCAGTACTTC. Amino acids: CASSPQGQGYEQYF.

The chain employs TRBV5-1 and TRBJ2-1, with TRBD2 matching 10 bases. This CDR3 is 14 amino acids long. Germline V lookup: CDR1 SGHRS, CDR2 YFSETQ. Trimming removed 2 bases from V and 5 bases from J; junction bases left unmatched: 1. This CDR3 reads CASSFTSGDNEQFF. The CDR3 DNA reads as TGCGCCAGCAGCTTTACTAGCGGGGACAATGAGCAGTTCTTC.

V gene TRBV9 combines with J gene TRBJ2-2, with 7 bases that match TRBD2. The germline V gene encodes CDR1 SGDLS and CDR2 YYNGEE. Trimming cost V 4 bases and J 1 base; bases outside gene matches: 7. CDR3 length equals 16 residues. The CDR3 reads CASSPRLAGNTGELFF. Written as DNA, the CDR3 is TGTGCCAGCAGCCCTAGACTAGCCGGGAACACCGGGGAGCTGTTTTTT.

CDR3 bases: TGTGCCAGCTCACCACCGGCAGGGGAAGCTTTCTTT. Translation: CASSPPAGEAFF. The chain couples TRBV18 to TRBJ1-1; possibly TRBD1 for D (5 bases). Trimming pared 0 bases from V and 8 bases from J, leaving 7 bases between. CDR1 and CDR2 (germline): KGHSH, LQKENI. This CDR3 region has 12 residues. The variable domain in full, with the rest retrieved from reference TRBV18 and TRBJ1-1, is NAGVMQNPRHLVRRRGQEARLRCSPMKGHSHVYWYRQLPEEGLKFMVYLQKENIIDESGMPKERFSAEFPKEGPSILRIQQVVRGDSAAYFCASSPPAGEAFFGQGTRLTVV.

This sequence joins TRBV6-5 and TRBJ2-1; 9 bases map to TRBD1. Germline V lookup: CDR1 MNHEY, CDR2 SVGAGI. Germline trimming cut 2 bases from V and 7 bases from J; bases unmatched to any gene: 0. The CDR3 length is 13 residues. For the CDR3, the DNA is TGTGCCAGCAGTTACGGACAGGGGAATGAGCAGTTCTTC. Protein product: CASSYGQGNEQFF.

The V call is TRBV5-6, the J call TRBJ1-2, with 12 positions matching TRBD1. CDR1 and CDR2 (germline): SGHDT, YYEEEE. This CDR3 spans 15 amino acids. The V gene end was trimmed by 4 bases and the J gene end by 7 bases; junction bases not matched to a gene: 8. The CDR3 loop reads CASSTGTGGTTGYTF. CDR3 DNA: TGTGCCAGCAGCACGGGGACAGGGGGCACTACTGGCTACACCTTC.

The chain joins TRBV6-4 to TRBJ2-6, with D possibly TRBD2 on 7 matching bases. V was clipped by 6 bases and J by 0 bases, with 18 bases between them. Per the germline V gene, CDR1 is MRHNA and CDR2 is SNTAGT. The CDR3 runs to 18 residues. CDR3 amino acids: CASRGGAGRASGANVLTF. CDR3 sequence (DNA): TGTGCCAGCAGGGGGGGGGCAGGGAGGGCCTCTGGGGCCAACGTCCTGACTTTC.

The chain has TRBV4-2 and TRBJ1-5; TRBD1 might be the D (5 bases). The CDR3 has 19 amino acids. Germline CDR1 and CDR2: LGHNA and YNFKEQ. Trimming stripped 4 bases from V and 0 bases from J, with 22 bases between. In nucleotides, the CDR3 is TGTGCCAGCAGCCGGAACCTAGGGGCAGGCAAAAATAGCAATCAGCCCCAGCATTTT. This encodes CASSRNLGAGKNSNQPQHF.

This chain joins TRBV6-5 and TRBJ1-1; tentatively, D is TRBD1 (6 bases). The CDR3 runs 15 residues. The V end was cut by 2 bases, the J end by 4 bases, with 14 bases between. Germline values: CDR1 MNHEY, CDR2 SVGAGI. The CDR3 sequence is CASSYAGGRGTEAFF. In DNA form, the CDR3 reads TGTGCCAGCAGTTACGCGGGGGGGCGGGGCACTGAAGCTTTCTTT.

CDR3: CASSQVRRTGEQYF. The CDR3 DNA is TGCGCCAGCAGCCAAGTTAGAAGGACTGGCGAGCAGTACTTC. The J gene is TRBJ2-7, the V gene TRBV4-3, with D perhaps matching TRBD2 (5 bases). With 1 base removed from V and 6 bases from J, the gap between germline ends came to 13 bases. This CDR3 region has 14 residues. Germline lookup yields CDR1 LGHNA and CDR2 YSLEER.

The J gene is TRBJ2-2, the V gene TRBV19; 8 bases fit TRBD2. The CDR3 runs 14 residues. The germline V gene has CDR1 LNHDA and CDR2 SQIVND (reference sequence). Trimming took 6 bases from V and 4 from J; bases not matched to a gene: 4. This CDR3 reads CASSQRESTGELFF. CDR3 in DNA: TGTGCCAGTAGCCAGCGGGAGTCCACCGGGGAGCTGTTTTTT.

The chain joins TRBV19 to TRBJ1-5; D is possibly TRBD1 (5 bases). The V gene's germline CDR1 is LNHDA and CDR2 SQIVND (reference sequence). The CDR3 runs to 14 residues. V lost 7 bases, J lost 5 bases, and 15 bases lay in between. CDR3 region: CASMDIGSYQPQHF. CDR3 nucleotide sequence: TGTGCCAGTATGGACATAGGAAGCTATCAGCCCCAGCATTTT.

J is TRBJ2-1 and V is TRBV5-1; D remains unclear. V lost 0 bases to trimming and J lost 4 bases, with 8 bases between them. Germline assignment: CDR1 SGHRS and CDR2 YFSETQ. The CDR3 covers 14 residues. The CDR3 DNA reads TGCGCCAGCAGCTTGGGTCAGATATACAATGAGCAGTTCTTC. Amino acid sequence: CASSLGQIYNEQFF. Supplemented by reference TRBV5-1 and TRBJ2-1, the full variable domain reads KAGVTQTPRYLIKTRGQQVTLSCSPISGHRSVSWYQQTPGQGLQFLFEYFSETQRNKGNFPGRFSGRQFSNSRSEMNVSTLELGDSALYLCASSLGQIYNEQFFGPGTRLTVL.

The V call is TRBV2, the J call TRBJ1-6; D not resolved. This CDR3 is built from 14 residues. With 7 bases removed from V and 9 bases from J, the gap between germline ends came to 16 bases. Germline loops: CDR1 SNHLY, CDR2 FYNNEI. CDR3 in DNA: TGTGCCAGCAACCCCCGAATAAGCGGTTCACCCCTCCACTTT. Amino acids: CASNPRISGSPLHF.

V usage is TRBV7-3 and J usage is TRBJ2-2; the match to TRBD2 covers 12 bases. The CDR3 contains 16 residues. J was trimmed by 6 bases and V by 2 bases; bases with no gene match: 4. Germline V lookup: CDR1 SGHTA, CDR2 FQGTGA. The CDR3 DNA is TGTGCCAGCAGCTTACTAGCGGGAGGGCCCTCCGGGGAGCTGTTTTTT. Protein product: CASSLLAGGPSGELFF. The whole variable domain, remainder taken from reference TRBV7-3 and TRBJ2-2, is GAGVSQTPSNKVTEKGKYVELRCDPISGHTALYWYRQSLGQGPEFLIYFQGTGAADDSGLPNDRFFAVRPEGSVSTLKIQRTERGDSAVYLCASSLLAGGPSGELFFGEGSRLTVL.

The chain links TRBV14 to TRBJ1-4; D is undetermined. Trimming took off 2 bases at V and 0 bases at J, with 10 bases between the two ends. This CDR3 has 16 amino acids. Germline V gene sequence: CDR1 SGHDN, CDR2 FVKESK. DNA of the CDR3: TGTGCCAGCAGCCAACCCCCACTCGCAACTAATGAAAAACTGTTTTTT. It yields the protein CASSQPPLATNEKLFF.

The rearrangement joins TRBV4-3 to TRBJ2-3; 9 nucleotides line up with TRBD2. The V gene's germline CDR1 is LGHNA and CDR2 YSLEER. The CDR3 is made up of 17 amino acids. Losses at the gene ends were 3 bases for V and 7 bases for J; bases not matched to a gene: 14. This CDR3 reads CASSQGPGTSSFHTQYF. The CDR3 DNA reads as TGCGCCAGCAGCCAGGGCCCCGGGACTAGCAGTTTCCATACGCAGTATTTT.

This sequence joins TRBV28 and TRBJ1-2, with D possibly TRBD1 on 6 matching bases. Trimming left V 6 bases short and J 2 bases short, with 7 bases between. CDR1 is MDHEN and CDR2 is SYDVKM in the germline V gene. CDR3 length equals 12 residues. CDR3 sequence reads: CASSQGNYGYTF. The CDR3 DNA reads as TGTGCCAGCAGCCAGGGGAACTATGGCTACACCTTC.

Turning to this clone: At one end, the junction sequence differs from germline, possibly due to a read error. The rearrangement joins TRBV13 to TRBJ2-3; a possible D gene is TRBD2 (5 bases). The CDR3 covers 13 residues. CDR1 is PRHDT, CDR2 FYEKMQ, per germline (reference sequence). This chain's CDR3 is CANSWGRRDTQYF. Here the CDR3 DNA reads TGTGCCAACAGCTGGGGTCGGAGGGATACGCAGTATTTT. The full variable domain, rest sourced from reference TRBV13 and TRBJ2-3, is AAGVIQSPRHLIKEKRETATLKCYPIPRHDTVYWYQQGPGQDPQFLISFYEKMQSDKGSIPDRFSAQQFSDYHSELNMSSLELGDSALYFCANSWGRRDTQYFGPGTRLTVL.

The chain employs TRBV28 and TRBJ2-7, with 10 bases fitting TRBD1. CDR3 size: 17 residues. After removal of 6 bases from V and 6 bases from J, the junction contained 17 bases not matched to a gene. Germline CDR1 MDHEN, CDR2 SYDVKM. The CDR3 sequence: CASRPPTGTGEKGEQYF. CDR3 DNA sequence: TGTGCCAGCAGACCTCCTACCGGGACAGGGGAAAAGGGCGAGCAGTACTTC.

V gene TRBV11-3 combines with J gene TRBJ2-2; 10 bases map to TRBD2. Germline values: CDR1 SGHNT, CDR2 YENEEA. V lost 5 bases to trimming and J lost 4 bases; unmatched junction nucleotides: 10. This CDR3 is 17 amino acids long. CDR3 in DNA: TGTGCCAGCAGCCCGACAACCTCTAGCGGGAGCACCGGGGAGCTGTTTTTT. Protein: CASSPTTSSGSTGELFF. The variable domain in full, with the rest retrieved from reference TRBV11-3 and TRBJ2-2, is EAGVVQSPRYKIIEKKQPVAFWCNPISGHNTLYWYLQNLGQGPELLIRYENEEAVDDSQLPKDRFSAERLKGVDSTLKIQPAELGDSAVYLCASSPTTSSGSTGELFFGEGSRLTVL.